One and the same sample provided the 21 T cell receptor beta chains below, sequenced in a study of T-cell reconstitution after alpha-beta-depleted transplantation in children. Unique molecular identifiers were incorporated into the prepared TCRbeta library. MiXCR, run by TCRdb on the PCR reads, gives a single entry per CDR3 protein. Of 200,000 to 250,000 distinct CDR3 sequences listed, around 13% are singletons. The sample consisted of PBMCs from the stem cell graft donor, taken from the stem cell graft. The receptors were gathered from a human donor who donated a stem cell graft to a child with acute lymphoblastic leukemia.

The V call is TRBV20-1, the J call TRBJ2-5; D possibly corresponds to TRBD2 (7 bases). Germline V gene lookup returns CDR1 DFQATT and CDR2 SNEGSKA (reference sequence). V lost 1 base and J 0 bases, leaving 12 bases between the germline ends. The CDR3 runs to 15 residues. The CDR3 spells CSARVGGGHQETQYF. CDR3 DNA sequence: TGCAGTGCTAGAGTAGGGGGGGGCCACCAAGAGACCCAGTACTTC.

There are many counts of this clonotype. This chain uses TRBV6-2 or TRBV6-3 with TRBJ2-7; D remains unclear. Trimming took 2 bases from V and 7 from J, leaving 18 bases between them. Per the germline V gene, CDR1 is MNHEY and CDR2 is SVGEGT. This CDR3 contains 15 residues. CDR3 bases: TGTGCCAGCAGTTACCAGGCGCGGACGGTGAGGGAGCAGTACTTC. It encodes CASSYQARTVREQYF.

Ten or more counts support this clonotype. This chain links TRBV6-1 with TRBJ2-5; 9 bases fit TRBD1. Germline loops: CDR1 MNHNS, CDR2 SASEGT. V lost 5 bases to trimming and J lost 8 bases; unmatched junction nucleotides: 9. This CDR3 region has 14 residues. CDR3 region: CASSPGQGYSTQYF. As DNA, the CDR3 is TGTGCCAGCAGTCCCGGACAGGGGTACTCCACCCAGTACTTC.

This clonotype was seen many times. The V and J genes are TRBV12-3 or TRBV12-4 and TRBJ2-7; 8 bases are shared with TRBD1. The CDR3 totals 13 residues. V lost 6 bases, J lost 5 bases, and 6 bases stayed unmatched. In nucleotides, the CDR3 is TGTGCCAGCAGGAGGGACAGGTCTAACGAGCAGTACTTC. Protein sequence: CASRRDRSNEQYF.

The chain recombines TRBV30 with TRBJ1-1, with D hard to call. Trimming removed 3 bases at V and 1 base at J, with 9 bases between. The CDR3 covers 13 residues. CDR1 and CDR2 (germline): GTSNPN, SVGIG (reference sequence). The CDR3 coding sequence is TGTGCCTGGAGGGATGGTGGGAACACTGAAGCTTTCTTT. Amino acid sequence: CAWRDGGNTEAFF.

This clonotype occurred a few times. The chain combines TRBV5-6 with TRBJ2-7; D possibly corresponds to TRBD1 (6 bases). Per the germline V gene, CDR1 is SGHDT and CDR2 is YYEEEE. V was cut by 2 bases and J by 6 bases, with 9 bases left in between. The CDR3 contains 12 residues. This CDR3 reads CASSFSGVEQYF. The CDR3 DNA reads TGTGCCAGCAGCTTTTCAGGGGTCGAGCAGTACTTC.

At least ten counts were recorded for this clonotype. The genes are TRBV28 and TRBJ2-7; 8 bases agree with TRBD1. The CDR3 consists of 13 residues. Per the germline V gene, CDR1 is MDHEN and CDR2 is SYDVKM. V trimming: 6 bases; J trimming: 3 bases; junction bases outside the gene matches: 4. The CDR3 reads CASRRTGNYEQYF. The CDR3 DNA sequence: TGTGCCAGCAGAAGGACAGGGAACTACGAGCAGTACTTC.

This clonotype was counted at least ten times. The V and J genes are TRBV18 and TRBJ1-4; TRBD1 might be the D (5 bases). V was trimmed by 0 bases and J by 5 bases, leaving 7 bases between them. This CDR3 has 14 residues. Germline CDR1 is KGHSH and CDR2 is LQKENI. The CDR3, as DNA: TGTGCCAGCTCACCACCGGGGCTCAATGAAAAACTGTTTTTT. Translating gives CASSPPGLNEKLFF.

There are many counts of this clonotype. This sequence joins TRBV28 and TRBJ2-2; D not certain. Looked up from germline, CDR1 is MDHEN and CDR2 is SYDVKM. Deletions cut 3 bases from V and 2 bases from J, with 7 bases between. CDR3 length: 14 residues. Here the CDR3 DNA reads TGTGCCAGCAGTTTTCGACTTAACACCGGGGAGCTGTTTTTT. Translating gives CASSFRLNTGELFF. The full variable domain, rest sourced from reference TRBV28 and TRBJ2-2, is DVKVTQSSRYLVKRTGEKVFLECVQDMDHENMFWYRQDPGLGLRLIYFSYDVKMKEKGDIPEGYSVSREKKERFSLILESASTNQTSMYLCASSFRLNTGELFFGEGSRLTVL.

The chain joins TRBV18 to TRBJ2-7; 7 bases fit TRBD2. The CDR3 consists of 15 residues. The V and J ends lost 2 bases and 3 bases, in that order; junction bases with no gene match: 7. Per the germline V gene, CDR1 is KGHSH and CDR2 is LQKENI. CDR3 sequence (DNA): TGTGCCAGCTCACCATCAACTAGCGAGCTCTACGAGCAGTACTTC. Its translation: CASSPSTSELYEQYF.

This clonotype was seen ten or more times. The chain recombines TRBV18 with TRBJ1-1; a possible D gene is TRBD1 (6 bases). The CDR3 extends over 15 amino acids. Deletions cut 3 bases from V and 4 bases from J, with 15 bases between. Germline CDR1 reads KGHSH; CDR2 reads LQKENI. CDR3 coding DNA: TGTGCCAGCTCACCCAAACAGGGTTCTGGCACTGAAGCTTTCTTT. This encodes CASSPKQGSGTEAFF.

This clonotype was observed at least ten times. J is TRBJ2-7 and V is TRBV6-1; TRBD1 agrees at 10 bases. The length of the CDR3 is 15 residues. Losses at the gene ends were 2 bases for V and 2 bases for J; bases not matched to a gene: 3. Looked up from germline, CDR1 is MNHNS and CDR2 is SASEGT. The CDR3 here is CASSERTGGPYEQYF. CDR3 nucleotides: TGTGCCAGCAGTGAACGGACAGGGGGTCCCTACGAGCAGTACTTC.

The table lists this clonotype with many counts. The J gene is TRBJ2-1, the V gene TRBV7-3; tentatively, D is TRBD1 or TRBD2 (5 bases each). V was trimmed by 5 bases and J by 14 bases, leaving 10 bases between them. The CDR3 has 10 amino acids. Germline CDR1 reads SGHTA; CDR2 reads FQGTGA. The DNA of the CDR3 is TGTGCCAGCAGCGGGGGTGATGAGTTCTTC. Protein sequence: CASSGGDEFF. Combining the CDR3 with reference TRBV7-3 and TRBJ2-1 gives the whole variable domain GAGVSQTPSNKVTEKGKYVELRCDPISGHTALYWYRQSLGQGPEFLIYFQGTGAADDSGLPNDRFFAVRPEGSVSTLKIQRTERGDSAVYLCASSGGDEFFGPGTRLTVL.

This clonotype was recorded many times. The chain is built from TRBV5-1 and TRBJ1-1; D not certain. The V end lost 0 bases, the J end lost 1 base, and 10 bases lay between the germline ends. Germline lookup yields CDR1 SGHRS and CDR2 YFSETQ. The CDR3 runs to 15 residues. This chain's CDR3 is CASSLEVSANTEAFF. As DNA, the CDR3 is TGCGCCAGCAGCTTGGAGGTCAGCGCGAACACTGAAGCTTTCTTT.

In its sample, this clonotype was seen a few times. The chain combines TRBV30 with TRBJ1-4; D call uncertain. There are 13 residues in the CDR3. The V end lost 7 bases, the J end lost 4 bases, and 13 bases lay between the germline ends. Germline values: CDR1 GTSNPN, CDR2 SVGIG (reference sequence). The CDR3 sequence is CALGNGLNEKLFF. CDR3 DNA sequence: TGTGCCTTGGGGAACGGGCTTAATGAAAAACTGTTTTTT.

In this sample, this clonotype turned up many times. The chain links TRBV20-1 to TRBJ2-7; TRBD1 or TRBD2 may be the D gene (5 bases each). V lost 1 base, J lost 4 bases, and 17 bases lay in between. CDR3 length: 15 amino acids. Germline lookup yields CDR1 DFQATT and CDR2 SNEGSKA (reference sequence). For the CDR3, the DNA is TGCAGTGCTAGAGCGTGGGGCGGGCCAACTTACGAGCAGTACTTC. It specifies CSARAWGGPTYEQYF.

The genes are TRBV24-1 and TRBJ1-5; D possibly corresponds to TRBD1 (5 bases). The germline gives CDR1 KGHDR, CDR2 SFDVKD. The CDR3 has 13 amino acids. The V and J ends lost 9 bases and 3 bases respectively, with 11 bases between them. The CDR3 DNA follows: TGTGCCACCCAGGGACCTTCCAATCAGCCCCAGCATTTT. Its protein product is CATQGPSNQPQHF.

J is TRBJ1-1 and V is TRBV7-3; 12 bases match TRBD1. The length of the CDR3 is 22 residues. Germline CDR1 is SGHTA and CDR2 is FQGTGA. Germline trimming cut 1 base from V and 3 bases from J; bases unmatched to any gene: 21. The CDR3 region is CASSLIPPFPGQGAIRDTEAFF. CDR3 sequence (DNA): TGTGCCAGCAGCTTAATCCCGCCGTTCCCGGGACAGGGGGCGATAAGGGACACTGAAGCTTTCTTT. The full variable domain, with the rest looked up from reference TRBV7-3 and TRBJ1-1, is GAGVSQTPSNKVTEKGKYVELRCDPISGHTALYWYRQSLGQGPEFLIYFQGTGAADDSGLPNDRFFAVRPEGSVSTLKIQRTERGDSAVYLCASSLIPPFPGQGAIRDTEAFFGQGTRLTVV.

This clonotype occurred many times. The chain has TRBV7-2 and TRBJ2-7; TRBD1 agrees at 10 bases. This CDR3 is built from 16 residues. Germline lookup yields CDR1 SGHTA and CDR2 FQGNSA. V dropped 6 bases and J dropped 1; count of bases not matched to a gene: 9. The CDR3 loop reads CASSFSGGQGSYEQYF. CDR3 in DNA: TGTGCCAGCAGTTTTTCTGGGGGACAGGGGTCCTACGAGCAGTACTTC.

This clonotype was counted at least ten times. The V call is TRBV12-3 or TRBV12-4, the J call TRBJ2-7, with D unclear. This CDR3 region has 14 residues. The V end was cut by 1 base, the J end by 7 bases, with 14 bases between. CDR3 sequence reads: CASSLEGSFAEQYF. The CDR3 nucleotides are TGTGCCAGCAGTTTAGAGGGTAGTTTCGCGGAGCAGTACTTC.

This clonotype was observed a handful of times. The chain joins TRBV6-5 to TRBJ1-2; TRBD1 matches 8 bases. V lost 0 bases and J lost 1; bases outside the gene matches: 10. CDR3 length: 18 residues. Germline assignment: CDR1 MNHEY and CDR2 SVGAGI. This chain's CDR3 is CASSYSIQGAGGNYGYTF. The DNA of the CDR3 is TGTGCCAGCAGTTACTCGATCCAGGGGGCCGGGGGTAACTATGGCTACACCTTC.